Following are 22 T cell receptor beta chains from one sample sequenced in a study of blood T cells in healthy people across ages. A sample-barcoded 5' primer and a J-beta primer mix were used in a second PCR of about 6 to 11 cycles. In TCRdb, the 5' RACE reads were re-called with MiXCR into one record per CDR3 protein. The sample lists about 1,800,000 distinct CDR3 sequences; 25% to 30% were seen once. Input material: blood. The receptor source for this set is a woman aged 30 to 39 in good health.

Only a few counts were recorded for this clonotype. This chain uses TRBV2 with TRBJ2-3, with 13 bases matching TRBD2. Germline assignment: CDR1 SNHLY and CDR2 FYNNEI. The CDR3 runs 19 residues. V lost 6 bases and J lost 4; bases outside the gene matches: 16. As DNA, the CDR3 is TGTGCCAGCAGGCAAACTAGCGGGAGGGCCGATCCAAGACCAGATACGCAGTATTTT. This encodes CASRQTSGRADPRPDTQYF.

This chain connects TRBV4-2 to TRBJ1-5; no clear D. The length of the CDR3 is 15 residues. CDR1 and CDR2 from the germline V gene are LGHNA and YNFKEQ. The V gene lost 2 bases and the J gene lost 7 bases, with 15 bases spanning the gap. The CDR3 region has the DNA TGTGCCAGCAGCCAATCTGCGGGGAGGAACCAGCCCCAGCATTTT. It is translated as CASSQSAGRNQPQHF.

The gene calls are TRBV7-2 and TRBJ2-5, with 9 bases lining up with TRBD2. Germline CDR1 reads SGHTA; CDR2 reads FQGNSA. The CDR3 has 16 residues. V was clipped by 1 base and J by 5 bases; unmatched bases: 8. The CDR3, as DNA: TGTGCCAGCAGCTTAGGTGGGCCTAGCGGGGTTGAGACCCAGTACTTC. It yields the protein CASSLGGPSGVETQYF.

The J gene is TRBJ2-1, the V gene TRBV5-1; 15 nucleotides agree with TRBD2. The CDR3 has 19 residues. V gave up 0 bases and J gave up 5 bases; unmatched junction bases: 9. The germline V gene encodes CDR1 SGHRS and CDR2 YFSETQ. The DNA of the CDR3 is TGCGCCAGCAGCTTGGGAACCATAGGACTAGCGGGGGGGCACAATGAGCAGTTCTTC. It encodes CASSLGTIGLAGGHNEQFF.

This clonotype occurred a few times. J is TRBJ2-7 and V is TRBV9; TRBD2 aligns across 7 bases. Germline assignment: CDR1 SGDLS and CDR2 YYNGEE. The V segment lost 0 bases and the J segment 6 bases; nucleotides outside the gene matches: 9. CDR3 length: 15 amino acids. DNA of the CDR3: TGTGCCAGCAGCGTAGCTTCTACCGGGGGGAGCGAGCAGTACTTC. Its translation: CASSVASTGGSEQYF.

This clonotype was seen a few times. The rearrangement links TRBV12-3 or TRBV12-4 to TRBJ2-3; 10 bases align to TRBD2. The length of the CDR3 is 16 residues. V shed 4 bases and J 2 bases; nucleotides not matched to a gene: 6. This CDR3 is CASSSASGGFTDTQYF. CDR3 coding DNA: TGTGCCAGCAGTTCAGCTAGCGGGGGTTTCACAGATACGCAGTATTTT.

This clonotype has at least ten counts. This rearrangement joins TRBV6-1 to TRBJ2-6, with unresolved D. Trimming took 3 bases from V and 0 from J, leaving 9 bases between them. The CDR3 consists of 16 residues. The V gene's germline CDR1 is MNHNS and CDR2 SASEGT. The CDR3: CASSESALSGANVLTF. In DNA, the CDR3 is TGTGCCAGCAGTGAGTCAGCGCTCTCTGGGGCCAACGTCCTGACTTTC.

This clonotype was seen a handful of times. The chain links TRBV5-1 to TRBJ2-7, with D possibly TRBD2 on 6 matching bases. This CDR3 contains 14 residues. Looked up from germline, CDR1 is SGHRS and CDR2 is YFSETQ. Trimming removed 3 bases from V and 0 bases from J, with 10 bases in between. Here the CDR3 DNA reads TGCGCCAGCAGCTGGAGGGGCCCCTCCTACGAGCAGTACTTC. Residues: CASSWRGPSYEQYF.

The V and J genes are TRBV5-1 and TRBJ1-1; possibly TRBD1 for D (6 bases). This CDR3 contains 16 residues. Germline values: CDR1 SGHRS, CDR2 YFSETQ. The V gene lost 0 bases and the J gene lost 4 bases, with 16 bases spanning the gap. The CDR3 nucleotides are TGCGCCAGCAGCTTGGAGGCAGGGGCTGGTTTCACTGAAGCTTTCTTT. Translation gives CASSLEAGAGFTEAFF.

This clonotype came up many times. The chain couples TRBV5-1 to TRBJ2-7, with 7 bases fitting TRBD1. Trimming at V came to 1 base and at J to 5 bases, leaving 9 bases not matched to a gene. The CDR3 contains 15 residues. The V gene's germline CDR1 is SGHRS and CDR2 YFSETQ. CDR3 DNA sequence: TGCGCCAGCAGCTTGATCCCGACAGGGCTCCACGAGCAGTACTTC. This gives the protein CASSLIPTGLHEQYF.

This clonotype turned up a few times. The CDR3 sequence is CSARITSGEQYF. The CDR3 nucleotides read TGCAGTGCTCGGATCACTAGTGGCGAGCAGTACTTC. The chain combines TRBV20-1 with TRBJ2-7, with D maybe TRBD2 (5 bases). The ends were cut back, 5 bases at V and 6 bases at J, with 14 bases in the middle. Germline lookup yields CDR1 DFQATT and CDR2 SNEGSKA (reference sequence). This CDR3 has 12 amino acids.

This clonotype came up a few times. The gene calls are TRBV15 and TRBJ1-2; the D gene is possibly TRBD1 (5 bases). V lost 5 bases and J 4 bases, leaving 14 bases between the germline ends. This CDR3 is 14 amino acids long. Germline CDR1 reads LNHNV; CDR2 reads YYDKDF (reference sequence). The CDR3 coding sequence is TGTGCCACCAGCCAGTCGGGAGGGGCCTATGGCTACACCTTC. Its translation is CATSQSGGAYGYTF.

The rearrangement links TRBV11-2 to TRBJ2-4; D is uncertain. V lost 3 bases to trimming and J lost 13 bases, with 16 bases between them. The V gene's germline CDR1 is SGHAT and CDR2 FQNNGV. This CDR3 has 13 residues. CDR3 coding DNA: TGTGCCAGCAGCTTTTCACCTAAGGATGAGCAGTACTTC. The encoded protein is CASSFSPKDEQYF.

The chain combines TRBV5-1 with TRBJ2-1, with unresolved D. The CDR3 is made up of 14 amino acids. The germline gives CDR1 SGHRS, CDR2 YFSETQ. Trimming stripped 1 base from V and 2 bases from J, with 7 bases between. The CDR3 nucleotides are TGCGCCAGCAGCTTGAGGAATACCTACAATGAGCAGTTCTTC. Its protein is CASSLRNTYNEQFF.

The chain carries TRBV29-1 and TRBJ2-7, with 9 nucleotides matching TRBD1. The CDR3 runs 16 residues. CDR1 and CDR2 from the germline V gene are SQVTM and ANQGSEA. Trimming removed 6 bases from V and 4 bases from J; junction bases left unmatched: 16. The CDR3 DNA reads TGCAGCGTAATAAGCCCTCCGGGACAGGGTAGGTACGAGCAGTACTTC. Amino acids: CSVISPPGQGRYEQYF.

The genes are TRBV6-5 and TRBJ2-7, with a weak D call TRBD2 (5 bases). CDR3 length equals 13 residues. Germline values: CDR1 MNHEY, CDR2 SVGAGI. V dropped 0 bases and J dropped 7 bases, with 10 bases sitting between them. CDR3 bases: TGTGCCAGCAGTTACTCTTGGAGGCGGGAGCAGTACTTC. Translation gives CASSYSWRREQYF.

This clonotype was picked up many times. V and J are TRBV7-8 and TRBJ2-5; 11 bases match TRBD2. This CDR3 is 15 amino acids long. V lost 5 bases, J lost 3 bases, and 5 bases stayed unmatched. Germline V CDR1 and CDR2: SGHVS, FQNEAQ. The CDR3 nucleotides are TGTGCCAGCAGCCCACTAGCGGGAGTTGAAGAGACCCAGTACTTC. Translated, it gives CASSPLAGVEETQYF. Combining the CDR3 with reference TRBV7-8 and TRBJ2-5 gives the whole variable domain GAGVSQSPRYKVAKRGQDVALRCDPISGHVSLFWYQQALGQGPEFLTYFQNEAQLDKSGLPSDRFFAERPEGSVSTLKIQRTQQEDSAVYLCASSPLAGVEETQYFGPGTRLLVL.

This clonotype was detected a few times. The chain couples TRBV6-6 to TRBJ2-1; 9 bases line up with TRBD2. The V and J ends lost 4 bases and 5 bases, in that order; junction bases with no gene match: 9. The CDR3 runs to 16 residues. Germline-derived CDR1 and CDR2 are MNHNY and SVGAGI (reference sequence). The CDR3 loop reads CASSSQRVAGDNEQFF. The CDR3 DNA reads as TGTGCCAGCAGTTCCCAGAGGGTAGCGGGGGACAATGAGCAGTTCTTC.

Note on this clonotype: Given a much more abundant clone one base away, this may be a read error. The chain joins TRBV20-1 to TRBJ2-6, with TRBD1 matching 7 bases. Per germline, CDR1 DFQATT and CDR2 SNEGSKA (reference sequence). The CDR3 loop spans 14 amino acids. The CDR3 DNA reads TGCAGTGCGTCGACAGGGTCCGGGGCCAACGTCCGGACTTTC. Amino acid sequence: CSASTGSGANVRTF.

This clonotype was recorded at least ten times. The J gene is TRBJ2-7, the V gene TRBV7-6, with 7 bases identical to TRBD1. The CDR3 length is 14 residues. J lost 3 bases, V lost 6 bases, and 8 bases had no gene match. The germline CDR1 and CDR2 sequences are SGHVS and FNYEAQ. This CDR3 is CASSLTAGGYEQYF. Written as DNA, the CDR3 is TGTGCCAGCAGTTTAACCGCAGGGGGCTACGAGCAGTACTTC.

This sequence joins TRBV25-1 and TRBJ2-1; 13 bases align to TRBD2. This CDR3 contains 15 residues. Germline assignment: CDR1 MGHDK and CDR2 SYGVNS. After removal of 1 base from V and 9 bases from J, the junction contained 3 bases not matched to a gene. CDR3 protein: CASSEWGTSGVEQFF. CDR3 in DNA: TGTGCCAGCAGTGAATGGGGGACTAGCGGGGTTGAGCAGTTCTTC.

Concerning this clonotype: The junction does not match germline at one end; this may be a read error. V usage is TRBV4-1 and J usage is TRBJ1-4; D gene ambiguous. Germline CDR1 reads MGHRA; CDR2 reads YSYEKL. CDR3 length: 14 residues. CDR3 residues: CAGSQLPINEKLFF. Here the CDR3 DNA reads TGCGCCGGCAGCCAATTACCGATAAATGAAAAACTGTTTTTT.